This TCR beta chain emerged from a study of PD-1 blockade in classical Hodgkin lymphoma. Specified time point: newly diagnosed, previously untreated cHL patient sample. From thawed PBMCs, magnetic negative selection was used to isolate the CD8+ T cells. Comparators were PBMCs taken from newly diagnosed, untreated classical Hodgkin lymphoma. Sequencing was performed with immunoSEQ multiplex PCR; in TCRdb, only in-frame clones are kept and a portion is missing. The sample holds 19,000 or so clones; more than 75% are singletons and the top ten take over 6%. To note about this clone: Its cognate antigen is unknown.

The V and J ends lost 7 bases and 3 bases respectively, with 15 bases between them. The CDR3 extends over 14 amino acids. CDR1 MNHEY and CDR2 SMNVEV come from the germline V gene (reference sequence). Broader study findings: TCR diversity at baseline was reported to be reduced in newly diagnosed patients relative to healthy donors. Factors driving the repertoire differences, possibly disease activity or prior therapy, remain undefined.

This TCR was recovered from a human donor with classical Hodgkin lymphoma. The chain carries TRBV27 and TRBJ1-2; weak D call: TRBD1 (6 bases). The sequencing sample was made of CD8+ T cells from blood. CDR3 amino acids: CASNPAGVDYGYTF. CDR3 in DNA: TGTGCCAGCAACCCGGCAGGGGTCGACTATGGCTACACCTTC.